Described below is a single T cell receptor (beta chain) sequence and its context. All donors qualified as healthy HIV-negative adults and had experienced no recent acute infections or vaccinations. These data originate in a study of shared clonotypes between healthy human individuals. Study-wide background: Per donor, three plates held CD4 naive cells, three held CD4 memory, two held CD8 naive and one held CD8 memory.

V was clipped by 4 bases and J by 5 bases, with 9 bases between them. CDR1 and CDR2 from the germline V gene are MNHNS and SASEGT. The CDR3 extends over 13 amino acids. Evenly divided among several immunoSEQ plates was the genomic DNA of each subset. As processed by the authors: Junction-only sequences without quality scores came from ImmunoSEQ, so filtering differed. The repertoire was sequenced with immunoSEQ multiplex PCR; TCRdb's copy has only in-frame clones and lacks some. The DNA was the basis for D and trimming; V, J and clone size are from that table. The repertoire holds 1.5 million to 1.9 million clones, with approximately 98% as singletons.

The receptor comes from a man aged 30-40 years in good health. Material: naive CD4+ T cells sorted from blood. Specified subset: CD45RA+ positively selected. This sequence joins TRBV6-1 and TRBJ1-3; D is uncertain. CDR3 loop: CASSVDGRNTIYF. DNA of the CDR3: TGTGCCAGCAGTGTGGACGGTAGAAACACCATATATTTT.